Each of the 17 T cell receptor beta chains below was sequenced from the same sample in a study of beta chain features in type 1 diabetes. The investigators reverse transcribed all of the isolated RNA, so they sequenced expressed TCRB transcripts. Assay used: immunoSEQ multiplex PCR; TCRdb lists only in-frame clones, some missing. The table includes about 260,000 clones, roughly 20% detected once. The antigens of these receptors remain unknown. Study-wide points: TCRB CDR3 length was moderately but significantly reduced in all four CD4+ subsets of Type 1 diabetes patients.

Sequencing input: naive CD4+ T cells from blood. These receptors originate from a woman in her thirties or forties with type 1 diabetes.

This chain uses TRBV19 with TRBJ2-6; 9 nucleotides agree with TRBD1. Per germline, CDR1 LNHDA and CDR2 SQIVND (reference sequence). The CDR3 covers 17 residues. V lost 10 bases, J lost 2 bases, and 12 bases stayed unmatched. CDR3 sequence: CATTTDRGLTGANVLTF. In nucleotides, the CDR3 is TGTGCCACCACAACAGACAGGGGGTTGACTGGGGCCAACGTCCTGACTTTC. The whole variable domain, filled in from reference TRBV19 and TRBJ2-6, reads DGGITQSPKYLFRKEGQNVTLSCEQNLNHDAMYWYRQDPGQGLRLIYYSQIVNDFQKGDIAEGYSVSREKKESFPLTVTSAQKNPTAFYLCATTTDRGLTGANVLTFGAGSRLTVL.

V usage is TRBV28 and J usage is TRBJ2-2, with 10 bases lining up with TRBD1. The V and J ends lost 4 bases and 6 bases, in that order; junction bases with no gene match: 8. Germline CDR1 MDHEN, CDR2 SYDVKM. The CDR3 is 16 amino acids. DNA for the CDR3: TGTGCCAGCAGTTCACCGGGACAGGGGACCGCCGGGGAGCTGTTTTTT. Translation gives CASSSPGQGTAGELFF.

The chain couples TRBV4-1 to TRBJ1-5; maybe TRBD1 (5 bases). The CDR3 loop spans 16 amino acids. The germline V gene has CDR1 MGHRA and CDR2 YSYEKL. Trimming stripped 0 bases from V and 3 bases from J, with 12 bases between. CDR3 loop: CASSQDGGGNNQPQHF. The CDR3 bases are TGCGCCAGCAGCCAAGATGGGGGGGGGAACAATCAGCCCCAGCATTTT.

The chain has TRBV18 and TRBJ2-1; D is possibly TRBD2 (5 bases). Germline assignment: CDR1 KGHSH and CDR2 LQKENI. Trimming removed 5 bases at V and 8 bases at J, with 22 bases between. The CDR3 extends over 16 amino acids. This chain's CDR3 is CASSLYTGSEGDEQFF. The CDR3 DNA follows: TGTGCCAGCTCATTGTATACCGGGTCCGAGGGCGATGAGCAGTTCTTC.

The rearrangement links TRBV18 to TRBJ1-2; possibly TRBD1 for D (6 bases). The CDR3 is 13 residues long. Between the trimmed V and J ends, which lost 2 bases and 4 bases, there was a span of 8 bases. Germline loops: CDR1 KGHSH, CDR2 LQKENI. The CDR3 region is CASSPEDSYGYTF. DNA for the CDR3: TGTGCCAGCTCACCAGAGGACAGCTATGGCTACACCTTC.

The chain links TRBV6-5 to TRBJ1-6; TRBD1 might be the D (5 bases). CDR3 length: 15 residues. Germline V gene data show CDR1 as MNHEY and CDR2 as SVGAGI. With 0 bases removed from V and 10 bases from J, the gap between germline ends came to 13 bases. CDR3 nucleotide sequence: TGTGCCAGCAGTTACTCCGAGCAGGGCGACTCACCCCTCCACTTT. As protein: CASSYSEQGDSPLHF.

Only a few counts were recorded for this clone. The V call is TRBV2, the J call TRBJ2-1, with 8 nucleotides matching TRBD2. From germline, CDR1 is SNHLY and CDR2 FYNNEI. CDR3 length equals 15 residues. The trim removed 2 bases at V and 5 bases at J, leaving 5 bases unmatched. CDR3 in amino acids: CASSEQGLEDNEQFF. CDR3 nucleotide sequence: TGTGCCAGCAGTGAACAGGGACTAGAAGACAATGAGCAGTTCTTC.

This clone has only a few counts. The chain has TRBV7-2 and TRBJ2-5; no reliable D call. Between the trimmed V and J ends, which lost 0 bases and 4 bases, there was a span of 3 bases. This CDR3 has 12 amino acids. Per germline, CDR1 SGHTA and CDR2 FQGNSA. CDR3 nucleotide sequence: TGTGCCAGCAGCTTAGCCAGAGAGACCCAGTACTTC. The encoded protein is CASSLARETQYF. Combining the CDR3 with reference TRBV7-2 and TRBJ2-5 gives the whole variable domain GAGVSQSPSNKVTEKGKDVELRCDPISGHTALYWYRQSLGQGLEFLIYFQGNSAPDKSGLPSDRFSAERTGGSVSTLTIQRTQQEDSAVYLCASSLARETQYFGPGTRLLVL.

The chain recombines TRBV29-1 with TRBJ1-1; a possible D gene is TRBD1 (6 bases). Germline V lookup: CDR1 SQVTM, CDR2 ANQGSEA. CDR3 length equals 13 residues. V was pared by 5 bases and J by 4 bases, with 14 bases between. CDR3 region: CSVSRIGGTEAFF. The CDR3 nucleotides are TGCAGCGTTTCTCGTATAGGGGGCACTGAAGCTTTCTTT.

The chain employs TRBV4-3 and TRBJ1-2, with 9 nucleotides matching TRBD1. Germline V CDR1 and CDR2: LGHNA, YSLEER. The CDR3 is 14 residues long. V gave up 3 bases and J gave up 4 bases; unmatched junction bases: 3. The CDR3 DNA follows: TGCGCCAGCAGCCAGACGGACAGGGGCTATGGCTACACCTTC. Amino acids: CASSQTDRGYGYTF.

The gene calls are TRBV9 and TRBJ2-7; a possible D gene is TRBD1 (6 bases). Germline V gene sequence: CDR1 SGDLS, CDR2 YYNGEE. V was pared by 4 bases and J by 3 bases, with 8 bases between. This CDR3 spans 12 amino acids. The CDR3 DNA sequence: TGTGCCAGCAGCACGGACAGCTACGAGCAGTACTTC. Its translation: CASSTDSYEQYF.

This sequence joins TRBV10-2 and TRBJ1-5, with D possibly matching TRBD1 (6 bases). CDR1 and CDR2 from the germline V gene are WSHSY and SAAADI. Trimming cost V 0 bases and J 8 bases, with 14 bases left between them. The CDR3 has 15 amino acids. The CDR3 DNA sequence: TGCGCCAGCAGTGAGTCTAGCGGGGGGCAGGAGCCCCAGCATTTT. This encodes CASSESSGGQEPQHF.

This clone was detected only a few times. This sequence joins TRBV7-3 and TRBJ2-2; D is uncertain. Germline CDR1 reads SGHTA; CDR2 reads FQGTGA. This CDR3 contains 14 residues. Between the trimmed V and J ends, which lost 2 bases and 5 bases, there was a span of 9 bases. CDR3 bases: TGTGCCAGCAGCTTACTTAGTGAGACCGGGGAGCTGTTTTTT. It specifies CASSLLSETGELFF.

The chain uses TRBV27 and TRBJ2-7; possibly TRBD1 for D (6 bases). The germline V and J ends were trimmed by 3 bases and 3 bases, with 9 bases remaining between them. CDR1 is MNHEY, CDR2 SMNVEV, per germline (reference sequence). This CDR3 is 13 amino acids long. The CDR3 region has the DNA TGTGCCAGCAGTTTTCAGGGGCTCTACGAGCAGTACTTC. This gives the protein CASSFQGLYEQYF.

The J gene is TRBJ2-5, the V gene TRBV18, with D perhaps TRBD1 (5 bases). Germline V lookup: CDR1 KGHSH, CDR2 LQKENI. CDR3 length equals 13 residues. V was cut by 6 bases and J by 5 bases, with 13 bases left in between. The CDR3 DNA reads as TGTGCCAGCTCCTCGACAGCGCGGGAGACCCAGTACTTC. It is translated as CASSSTARETQYF.

The V and J genes are TRBV7-9 and TRBJ2-7, with 9 bases identical to TRBD1. The ends lost 5 bases at V and 3 bases at J; junction bases unmatched: 8. This CDR3 spans 15 amino acids. Germline V CDR1 and CDR2: SEHNR, FQNEAQ (reference sequence). The DNA of the CDR3 is TGTGCCAGCAGCGGCACAGGGGGCAGAAACTACGAGCAGTACTTC. Encoded protein: CASSGTGGRNYEQYF.

This clone appeared a few times. The J gene is TRBJ2-1, the V gene TRBV11-1; 10 nucleotides agree with TRBD2. The trim removed 5 bases at V and 7 bases at J, leaving 8 bases unmatched. This CDR3 spans 15 amino acids. Germline-derived CDR1 and CDR2 are SGHAT and FQDESV (reference sequence). CDR3 in amino acids: CASSESGRAGNEQFF. CDR3 in DNA: TGTGCCAGCAGCGAAAGCGGGAGGGCCGGTAATGAGCAGTTCTTC.